Presented here are 4 T cell receptor beta chains from one specimen sequenced in a study of human T cells and chemical hapten exposure. Time point defined: patch test 3, about 24 weeks after DPC sensitization. Treatment here: therapeutic diphenylcyclopropenone sensitization with weekly scalp DPC. TCRdb fed the RACE reads into MiXCR, producing one record per CDR3 protein. The data show about 48,000 distinct CDR3 sequences, 8% to 10% seen once. This specimen consisted of whole blood, obtained in connection with sensitization to the hapten diphenylcyclopropenone (DPC). The source is a woman aged 40 to 50 with alopecia areata. Some clones in this sample may be carry-over from other donors' samples.

The rearrangement uses TRBV7-6 and TRBJ2-1; 11 bases fit TRBD2. The CDR3 runs to 16 residues. The J segment lost 6 bases and the V segment lost 5 bases, leaving 9 bases of the junction unmatched. CDR1 is SGHVS, CDR2 FNYEAQ, per germline. This CDR3 reads CASSRTVAGGRNEQFF. CDR3 nucleotides: TGTGCCAGCAGCCGCACGGTAGCGGGGGGGCGCAATGAGCAGTTCTTC.

The V gene is TRBV29-1, the J gene TRBJ2-4, with D perhaps matching TRBD2 (6 bases). Trimming left V 6 bases short and J 5 bases short, with 8 bases between. Per germline, CDR1 SQVTM and CDR2 ANQGSEA. The CDR3 length is 11 residues. The CDR3 nucleotides read TGCAGCGTCTGGGGGGAAAACATTCAGTACTTC. It translates to CSVWGENIQYF.

The chain links TRBV29-1 to TRBJ2-2; 7 bases fit TRBD1. Germline V gives CDR1 SQVTM, CDR2 ANQGSEA. The V and J ends lost 7 bases and 5 bases, in that order; junction bases with no gene match: 4. This CDR3 has 12 residues. The CDR3 DNA is TGCAGCGGGGACAGACGAACCGGGGAGCTGTTTTTT. Translation gives CSGDRRTGELFF.

This clonotype showed up many times. The chain carries TRBV20-1 and TRBJ1-5; no firm D call. Per the germline V gene, CDR1 is DFQATT and CDR2 is SNEGSKA (reference sequence). This CDR3 comprises 14 residues. The germline V and J ends were trimmed by 0 bases and 2 bases, with 8 bases remaining between them. The CDR3 region is CSAREAGRNQPQHF. The CDR3 DNA reads as TGCAGTGCTAGAGAGGCAGGTCGCAATCAGCCCCAGCATTTT.